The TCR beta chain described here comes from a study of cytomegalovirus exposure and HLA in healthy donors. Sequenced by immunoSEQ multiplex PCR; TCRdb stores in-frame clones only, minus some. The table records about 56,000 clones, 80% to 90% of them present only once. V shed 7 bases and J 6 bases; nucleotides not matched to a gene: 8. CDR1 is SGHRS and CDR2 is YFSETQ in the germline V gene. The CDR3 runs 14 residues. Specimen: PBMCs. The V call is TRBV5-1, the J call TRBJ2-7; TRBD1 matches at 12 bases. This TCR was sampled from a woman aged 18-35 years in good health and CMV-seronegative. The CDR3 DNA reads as TGCGCCAGCCAAACCGGGACAGGGGGCATCGAGCAGTACTTC. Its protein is CASQTGTGGIEQYF.